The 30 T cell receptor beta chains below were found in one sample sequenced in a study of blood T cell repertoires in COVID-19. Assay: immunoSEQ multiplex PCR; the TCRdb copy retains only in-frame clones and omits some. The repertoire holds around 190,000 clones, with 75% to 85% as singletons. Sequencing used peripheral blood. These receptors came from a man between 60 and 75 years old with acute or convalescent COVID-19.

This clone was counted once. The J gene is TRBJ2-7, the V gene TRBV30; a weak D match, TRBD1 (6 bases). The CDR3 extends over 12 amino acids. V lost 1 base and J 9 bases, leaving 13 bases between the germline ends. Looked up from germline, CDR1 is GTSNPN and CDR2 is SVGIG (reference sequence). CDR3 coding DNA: TGTGCCTGGAGTGACAGGGTGGCTGTGCAGTACTTC. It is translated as CAWSDRVAVQYF.

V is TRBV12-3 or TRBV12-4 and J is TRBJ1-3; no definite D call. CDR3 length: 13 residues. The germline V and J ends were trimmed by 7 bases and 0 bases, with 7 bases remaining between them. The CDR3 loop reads CASNINSGNTIYF. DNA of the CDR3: TGTGCCAGCAACATAAACTCTGGAAACACCATATATTTT.

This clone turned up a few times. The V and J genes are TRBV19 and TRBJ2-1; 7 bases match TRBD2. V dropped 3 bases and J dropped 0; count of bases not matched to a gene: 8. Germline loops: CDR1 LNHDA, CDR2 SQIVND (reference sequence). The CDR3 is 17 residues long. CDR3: CASSIGAGLSSYNEQFF. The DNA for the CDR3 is TGTGCCAGTAGTATCGGAGCGGGACTTAGCTCCTACAATGAGCAGTTCTTC.

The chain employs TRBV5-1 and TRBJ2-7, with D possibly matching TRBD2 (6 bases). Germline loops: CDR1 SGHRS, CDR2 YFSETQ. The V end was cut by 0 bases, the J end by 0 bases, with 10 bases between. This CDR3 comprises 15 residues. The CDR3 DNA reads TGCGCCAGCAGCTTGGAATCCGGGAGCTCCTACGAGCAGTACTTC. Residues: CASSLESGSSYEQYF.

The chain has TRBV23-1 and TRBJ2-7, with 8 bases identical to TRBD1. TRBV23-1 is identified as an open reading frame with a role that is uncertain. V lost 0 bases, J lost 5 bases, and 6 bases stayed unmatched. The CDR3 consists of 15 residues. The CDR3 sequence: CASSQSRQGAHEQYF. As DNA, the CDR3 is TGCGCCAGCAGTCAATCTCGGCAGGGGGCACACGAGCAGTACTTC.

The CDR3: CASSQAGDNYEQYF. As DNA, the CDR3 is TGTGCCAGCAGCCAAGCAGGGGACAACTACGAGCAGTACTTC. The chain carries TRBV3-1 (or the pseudogene TRBV3-2) and TRBJ2-7, with a weak D call TRBD1 (6 bases). CDR1 and CDR2 (germline): LGHDT, YNNKEL (reference sequence). This CDR3 is 14 amino acids long. Between the trimmed V and J ends, which lost 1 base and 3 bases, there was a span of 10 bases.

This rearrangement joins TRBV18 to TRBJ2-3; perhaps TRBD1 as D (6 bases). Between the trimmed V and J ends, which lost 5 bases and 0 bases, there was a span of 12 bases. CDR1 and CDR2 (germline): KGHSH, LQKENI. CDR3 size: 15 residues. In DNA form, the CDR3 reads TGTGCCAGCTCAGAACAGGGCACTAGCACAGATACGCAGTATTTT. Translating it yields CASSEQGTSTDTQYF. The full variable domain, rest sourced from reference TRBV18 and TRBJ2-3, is NAGVMQNPRHLVRRRGQEARLRCSPMKGHSHVYWYRQLPEEGLKFMVYLQKENIIDESGMPKERFSAEFPKEGPSILRIQQVVRGDSAAYFCASSEQGTSTDTQYFGPGTRLTVL.

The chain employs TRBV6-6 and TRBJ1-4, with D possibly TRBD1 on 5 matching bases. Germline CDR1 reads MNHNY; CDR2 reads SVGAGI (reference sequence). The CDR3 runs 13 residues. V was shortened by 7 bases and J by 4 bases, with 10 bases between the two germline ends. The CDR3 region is CASNSGGNEKLFF. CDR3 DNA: TGTGCCAGCAATTCGGGGGGTAATGAAAAACTGTTTTTT.

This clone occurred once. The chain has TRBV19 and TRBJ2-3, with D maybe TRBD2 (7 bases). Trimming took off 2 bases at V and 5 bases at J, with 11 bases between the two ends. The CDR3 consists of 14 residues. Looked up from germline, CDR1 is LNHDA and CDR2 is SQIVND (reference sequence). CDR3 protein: CASSIRGAGDTQYF. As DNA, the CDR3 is TGTGCCAGTAGTATACGGGGGGCTGGAGATACGCAGTATTTT. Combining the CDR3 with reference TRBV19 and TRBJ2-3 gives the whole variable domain DGGITQSPKYLFRKEGQNVTLSCEQNLNHDAMYWYRQDPGQGLRLIYYSQIVNDFQKGDIAEGYSVSREKKESFPLTVTSAQKNPTAFYLCASSIRGAGDTQYFGPGTRLTVL.

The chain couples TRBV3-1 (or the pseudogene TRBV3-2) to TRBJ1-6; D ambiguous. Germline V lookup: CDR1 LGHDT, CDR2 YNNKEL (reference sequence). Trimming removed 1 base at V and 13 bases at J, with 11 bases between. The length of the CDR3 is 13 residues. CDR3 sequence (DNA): TGTGCCAGCAGCCAAGGTGGAGGCCGGCCCCTCCACTTT. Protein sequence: CASSQGGGRPLHF.

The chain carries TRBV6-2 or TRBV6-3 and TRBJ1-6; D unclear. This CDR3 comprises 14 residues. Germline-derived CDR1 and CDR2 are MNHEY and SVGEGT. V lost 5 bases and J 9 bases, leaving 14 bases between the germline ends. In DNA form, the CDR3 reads TGTGCCAGCAGTCCAGGTTCACCGGCTTCACCCCTCCACTTT. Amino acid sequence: CASSPGSPASPLHF.

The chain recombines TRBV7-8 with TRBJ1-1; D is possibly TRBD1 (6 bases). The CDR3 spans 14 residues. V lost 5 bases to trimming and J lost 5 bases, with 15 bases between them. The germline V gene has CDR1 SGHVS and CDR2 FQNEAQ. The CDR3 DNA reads TGTGCCAGCAGCGCCGAACAGGGTAGAACTGAAGCTTTCTTT. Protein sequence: CASSAEQGRTEAFF.

The CDR3 here is CANPDRGHEKLFF. The DNA for the CDR3 is TGTGCCAACCCGGACAGGGGGCATGAAAAACTGTTTTTT. V gene TRBV21-1 combines with J gene TRBJ1-4; no check of the table's D call, TRBD1, against the DNA was made. TRBV21-1 is a pseudogene segment. The CDR3 extends over 13 amino acids.

DNA of the CDR3: TGTGCCAGCAGTTTAGGACCCAGGGGGCGCCCCTATAATTCACCCCTCCACTTT. Protein sequence: CASSLGPRGRPYNSPLHF. The chain links TRBV27 to TRBJ1-6; 8 positions match TRBD1. The CDR3 covers 18 residues. The germline CDR1 and CDR2 sequences are MNHEY and SMNVEV (reference sequence). V trimming: 2 bases; J trimming: 2 bases; junction bases outside the gene matches: 8.

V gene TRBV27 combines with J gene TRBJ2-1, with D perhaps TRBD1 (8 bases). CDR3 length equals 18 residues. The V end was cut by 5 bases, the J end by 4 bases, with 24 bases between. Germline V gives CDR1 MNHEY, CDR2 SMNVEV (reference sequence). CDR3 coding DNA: TGTGCCAGCAGTAGGGGGGGACAGGTGGCGGGTCTATACAATGAGCAGTTCTTC. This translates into CASSRGGQVAGLYNEQFF.

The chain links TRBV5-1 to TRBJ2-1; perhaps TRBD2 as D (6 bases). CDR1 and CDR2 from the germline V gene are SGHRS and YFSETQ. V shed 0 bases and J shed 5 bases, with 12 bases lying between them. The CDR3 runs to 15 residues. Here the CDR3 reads CASSLGVAVNNEQFF. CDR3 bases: TGCGCCAGCAGCTTGGGAGTAGCGGTTAACAATGAGCAGTTCTTC.

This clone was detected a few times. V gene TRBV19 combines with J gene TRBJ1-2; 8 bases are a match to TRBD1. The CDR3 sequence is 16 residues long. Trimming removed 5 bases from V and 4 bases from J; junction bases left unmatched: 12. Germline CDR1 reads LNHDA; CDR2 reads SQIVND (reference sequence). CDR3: CASSLPRDRTFYGYTF. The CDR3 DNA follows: TGTGCCAGTAGTCTCCCCCGGGACAGGACTTTCTATGGCTACACCTTC.

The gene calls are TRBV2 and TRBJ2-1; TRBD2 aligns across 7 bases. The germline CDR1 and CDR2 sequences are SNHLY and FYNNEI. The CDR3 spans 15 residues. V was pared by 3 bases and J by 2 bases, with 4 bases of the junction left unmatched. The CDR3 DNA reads TGTGCCAGCAGTGAGGAGCGGGGAACCTACAATGAGCAGTTCTTC. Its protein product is CASSEERGTYNEQFF.

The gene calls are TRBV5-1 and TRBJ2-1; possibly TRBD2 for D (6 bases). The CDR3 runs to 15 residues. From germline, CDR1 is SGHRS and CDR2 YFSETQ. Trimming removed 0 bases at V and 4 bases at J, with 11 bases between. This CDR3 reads CASSLGGGVYNEQFF. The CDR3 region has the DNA TGCGCCAGCAGCTTGGGCGGAGGGGTATACAATGAGCAGTTCTTC. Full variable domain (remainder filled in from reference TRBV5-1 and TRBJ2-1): KAGVTQTPRYLIKTRGQQVTLSCSPISGHRSVSWYQQTPGQGLQFLFEYFSETQRNKGNFPGRFSGRQFSNSRSEMNVSTLELGDSALYLCASSLGGGVYNEQFFGPGTRLTVL.

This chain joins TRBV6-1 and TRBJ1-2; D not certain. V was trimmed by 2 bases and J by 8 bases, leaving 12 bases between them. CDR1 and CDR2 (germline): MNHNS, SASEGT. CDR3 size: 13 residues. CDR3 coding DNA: TGTGCCAGCAGTGAAATAGTCGGGAAGGGCTACACCTTC. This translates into CASSEIVGKGYTF.

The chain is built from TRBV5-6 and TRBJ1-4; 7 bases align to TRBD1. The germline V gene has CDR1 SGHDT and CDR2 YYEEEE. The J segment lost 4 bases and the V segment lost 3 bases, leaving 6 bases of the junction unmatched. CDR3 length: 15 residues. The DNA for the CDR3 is TGTGCCAGCAGCTACTGGACAGGAGTTAATGAAAAACTGTTTTTT. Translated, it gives CASSYWTGVNEKLFF.

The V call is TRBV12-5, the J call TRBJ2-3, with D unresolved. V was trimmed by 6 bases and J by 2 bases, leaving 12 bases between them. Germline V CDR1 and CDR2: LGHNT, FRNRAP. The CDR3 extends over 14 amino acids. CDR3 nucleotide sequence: TGTGCTAGTGGCCCTTCTCTATCCACAGATACGCAGTATTTT. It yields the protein CASGPSLSTDTQYF.

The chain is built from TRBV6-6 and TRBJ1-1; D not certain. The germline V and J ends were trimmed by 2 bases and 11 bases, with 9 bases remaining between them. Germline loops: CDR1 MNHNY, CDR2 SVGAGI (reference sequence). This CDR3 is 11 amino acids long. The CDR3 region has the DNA TGTGCCAGCAGTTACCGACAATCCGCTTTCTTT. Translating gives CASSYRQSAFF.

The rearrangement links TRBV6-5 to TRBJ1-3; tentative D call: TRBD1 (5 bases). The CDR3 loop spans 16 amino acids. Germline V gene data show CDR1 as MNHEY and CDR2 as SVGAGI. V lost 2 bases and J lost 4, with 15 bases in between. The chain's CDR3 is CASSYGGEGMGNTIYF. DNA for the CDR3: TGTGCCAGCAGTTACGGAGGGGAGGGTATGGGAAACACCATATATTTT.

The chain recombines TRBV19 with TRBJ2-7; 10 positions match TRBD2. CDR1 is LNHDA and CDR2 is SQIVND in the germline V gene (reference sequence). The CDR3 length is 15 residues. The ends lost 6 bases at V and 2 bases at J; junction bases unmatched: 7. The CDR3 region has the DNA TGTGCCAGTAGAGATAGGACTAGCGGAACCTACGAGCAGTACTTC. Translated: CASRDRTSGTYEQYF.

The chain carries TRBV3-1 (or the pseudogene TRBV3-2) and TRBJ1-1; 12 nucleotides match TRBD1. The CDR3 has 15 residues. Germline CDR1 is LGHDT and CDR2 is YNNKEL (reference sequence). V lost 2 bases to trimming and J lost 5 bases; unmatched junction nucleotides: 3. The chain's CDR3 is CASSQPGQGATEAFF. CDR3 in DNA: TGTGCCAGCAGCCAACCGGGACAGGGGGCTACTGAAGCTTTCTTT.

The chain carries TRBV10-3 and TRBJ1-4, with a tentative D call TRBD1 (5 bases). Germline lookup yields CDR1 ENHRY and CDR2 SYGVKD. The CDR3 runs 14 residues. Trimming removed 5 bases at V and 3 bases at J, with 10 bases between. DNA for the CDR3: TGTGCCATCAGTCGAGCGGGACCTAATGAAAAACTGTTTTTT. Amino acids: CAISRAGPNEKLFF.

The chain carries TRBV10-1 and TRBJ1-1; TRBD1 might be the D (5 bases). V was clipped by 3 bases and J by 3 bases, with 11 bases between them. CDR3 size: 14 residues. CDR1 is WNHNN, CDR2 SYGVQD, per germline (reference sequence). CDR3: CASSENVGDTEAFF. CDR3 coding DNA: TGCGCCAGCAGTGAAAACGTAGGGGACACTGAAGCTTTCTTT.

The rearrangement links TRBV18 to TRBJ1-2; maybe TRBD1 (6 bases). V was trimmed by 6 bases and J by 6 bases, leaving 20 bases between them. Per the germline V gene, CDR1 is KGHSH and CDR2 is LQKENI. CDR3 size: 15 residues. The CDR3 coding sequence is TGTGCCAGCTCTGGGGGCAGCCAGGAGAGGGATGGCTACACCTTC. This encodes CASSGGSQERDGYTF.

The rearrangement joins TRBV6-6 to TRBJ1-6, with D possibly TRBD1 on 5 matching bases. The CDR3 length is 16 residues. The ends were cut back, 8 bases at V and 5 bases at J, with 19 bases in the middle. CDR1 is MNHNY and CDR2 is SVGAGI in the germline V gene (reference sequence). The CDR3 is CASRSLGAGNNSPLHF. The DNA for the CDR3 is TGTGCCAGCCGTTCGCTGGGTGCAGGGAATAATTCACCCCTCCACTTT.